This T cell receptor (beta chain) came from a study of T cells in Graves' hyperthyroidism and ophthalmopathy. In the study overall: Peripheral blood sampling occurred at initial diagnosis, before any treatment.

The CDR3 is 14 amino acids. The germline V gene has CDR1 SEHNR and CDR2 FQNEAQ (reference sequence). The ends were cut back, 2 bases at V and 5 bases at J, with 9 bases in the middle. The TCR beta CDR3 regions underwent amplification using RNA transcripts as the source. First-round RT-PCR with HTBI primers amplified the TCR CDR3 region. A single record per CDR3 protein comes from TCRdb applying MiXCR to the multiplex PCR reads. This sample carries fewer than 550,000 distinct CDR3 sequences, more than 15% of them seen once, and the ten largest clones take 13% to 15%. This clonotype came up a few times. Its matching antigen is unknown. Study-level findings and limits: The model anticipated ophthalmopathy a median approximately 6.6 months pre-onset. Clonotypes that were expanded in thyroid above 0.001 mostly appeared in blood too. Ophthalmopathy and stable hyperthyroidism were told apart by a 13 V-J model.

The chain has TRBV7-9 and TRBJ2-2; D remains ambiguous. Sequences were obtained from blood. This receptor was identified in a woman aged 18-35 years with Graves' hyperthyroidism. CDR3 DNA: TGTGCCAGCAGCTTAATTCCTGGGACCGGGGAGCTGTTTTTT. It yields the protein CASSLIPGTGELFF.